The TCR beta chain described here comes from a study of control samples from healthy donors and cancer patients. The germline V gene has CDR1 SQVTM and CDR2 ANQGSEA. This CDR3 has 14 residues. Trimming took off 0 bases at V and 4 bases at J, with 12 bases between the two ends. Produced via immunoSEQ multiplex PCR; TCRdb's table is partial and in-frame only. The sample consists of about 93,000 clones, about 87% of them appearing once. Sample: blood. This sequence joins TRBV29-1 and TRBJ1-1, with a tentative D call TRBD1 (6 bases). This TCR derives from a woman between 65 and 79 years old in good health. CDR3 region: CSVEDRGRGTEAFF. The CDR3 nucleotides are TGCAGCGTTGAAGATCGAGGCAGGGGCACTGAAGCTTTCTTT.